What follows is one T cell receptor (beta chain) and its context. TCRdb reprocessed the 5' RACE reads and keeps a single row for each CDR3 protein, giving no DNA. Its listing shows under 600,000 distinct CDR3 sequences. This CDR3 is built from 16 residues. These data originate in a study of T cells expressing NK-cell markers. The rearrangement links TRBV12-3 or TRBV12-4 to TRBJ2-4; TCRdb's D gene call, TRBD2, goes unchecked for lack of DNA. The specimen was blood T cells: a sorted CD56 or NKG2C T cell subset, CD4+ or CD8+ T cells, or bulk PBMC T cells (not recorded which). The clonotype originates from a woman in her forties or fifties in good health. CDR3 protein: CASSPGLAEAKNIQYF.